The clone carrying this T cell receptor beta chain showed up just a few times. This sample was included in a study of blood T cell repertoires in COVID-19. Overall study: Material from acute and convalescent COVID-19 was sourced from the United States, Italy and Spain. PBMCs, B-cell-depleted T cells, or T cells were the source of the cDNA or gDNA that made up the material.

Original processing notes: Nucleated cell number was recorded as an estimate derived from reference gene primer amplification. The table came from immunoSEQ multiplex PCR; TCRdb's copy has only in-frame clones and leaves some out. The V and J calls and clone size are taken from that table; D and trimming were inferred from the DNA. The sample comprises about 230,000 clones, about 84% of which are singletons, and about 8% rests with the top ten. The V gene's germline CDR1 is LNHDA and CDR2 SQIVND (reference sequence). The CDR3 totals 14 residues. The V end was cut by 5 bases, the J end by 2 bases, with 12 bases between.

V is TRBV19 and J is TRBJ1-1; the D is unclear. Input material: peripheral blood. The TCR was taken from a woman over 75 with acute or convalescent COVID-19. The CDR3 region has the DNA TGTGCCAGTAGTTCCGCCCGCGGTAACACTGAAGCTTTCTTT. Encoded protein: CASSSARGNTEAFF.